This T cell receptor beta chain was observed in a study of T cells expressing NK-cell markers. In germline, CDR1 is SGHTA, CDR2 FQGNSA. The CDR3 runs to 14 residues. TCRdb re-analyzed the 5' RACE reads; it lists each CDR3 protein once, without DNA. The sample's table shows 500,000 to 700,000 distinct CDR3 sequences. This clonotype originated in a man aged 18 to 30 in good health. The chain couples TRBV7-2 to TRBJ2-3; TCRdb names TRBD1, which stays unverified in the absence of DNA. Sequencing was performed on blood T cells: a sorted CD56 or NKG2C T cell subset, CD4+ or CD8+ T cells, or bulk PBMC T cells (not recorded which). The CDR3 protein is CASSPQGAQDTQYF.